This is a list of T cell receptor beta chains from one sample in a study of T cell repertoires in cytomegalovirus infection. TCRdb analysed the reads with MiXCR anew, one entry per CDR3 protein. Of 80,000 to 95,000 distinct CDR3 sequences in the sample, around 28% were seen once. No antigen is known for these receptors. Here the sequenced sample was CD8+ T cells from cultured PBMCs, taken from culture after CMV antigen stimulation. Receptors were obtained from a human donor in good health (CMV status not recorded). Some clones in this sample may be carry-over from other donors' samples. CDR3s include the opening cysteine and the closing phenylalanine or tryptophan. The D gene is left open where the match is weak.

j_call v_call d_call cdr3_length cdr3_aa
TRBJ2-1 TRBV18 TRBD1 15 CASSPTGTGVNEQFF
TRBJ2-7 TRBV27 TRBD1 15 CASRGEGTGDYEQYF
TRBJ2-2 TRBV7-9 - 14 CASSRQEYTGELFF
TRBJ2-3 TRBV7-6 - 13 CASSPSGSGTQYF
TRBJ2-7 TRBV12-3/TRBV12-4 - 13 CASRPPGHYEQYF
TRBJ2-7 TRBV19 TRBD2 14 CASSFASGTYEQYF
TRBJ1-4 TRBV27 TRBD1 15 CASSPGTAYNEKLFF
TRBJ2-1 TRBV4-1 - 16 CASSQDPPTSYNEQFF
TRBJ2-3 TRBV7-2 - 11 CASTLTNTQYF
TRBJ2-7 TRBV28 - 13 CASSGDLRGEQYF
TRBJ1-4 TRBV27 TRBD1 18 CASSLLPGQGSSNEKLFF
TRBJ2-2 TRBV28 - 19 CASSLTAGQLLDYTGELFF
TRBJ1-4 TRBV4-2 - 12 CASSQIGEKLFF
TRBJ1-5 TRBV13 - 16 CASSQGQSGSNQPQHF
TRBJ1-1 TRBV19 TRBD1 13 CATSGGPFTEAFF
TRBJ2-2 TRBV11-2 - 13 CASSWRPGGELFF
TRBJ2-3 TRBV7-2 TRBD2 15 CASSLLRGGRDTQYF
TRBJ1-6 TRBV7-9 - 16 CASSPSGSDINSPLHF
TRBJ2-3 TRBV7-3 - 13 CASSFLTLDTQYF
TRBJ1-1 TRBV6-5 - 16 CASSLGPQGRGTEAFF
TRBJ2-1 TRBV19 - 12 CASSTGDREQFF
TRBJ2-7 TRBV28 - 14 CASSLTNWFSEQYF
TRBJ2-5 TRBV11-2 - 15 CASSRGDRFQETQYF
TRBJ1-5 TRBV4-2 TRBD1 14 CASSQAGGDQPQHF
TRBJ2-7 TRBV7-2 TRBD1 15 CASSPFGGQGYEQYF
TRBJ2-3 TRBV6-6 - 13 CASSTLGTDTQYF
TRBJ2-1 TRBV6-1 TRBD1 15 CASSKQGARVDEQFF
TRBJ2-7 TRBV6-2/TRBV6-3 - 14 CASSYGSSSYEQYF
TRBJ2-3 TRBV11-2 - 16 CASSLRQDYSTDTQYF
TRBJ2-7 TRBV27 - 15 CASSFLTGDIYEQYF
TRBJ2-1 TRBV10-3 TRBD2 14 CAISELAGANEQFF
TRBJ2-2 TRBV9 TRBD1 15 CASSTPGQGTGELFF
TRBJ1-5 TRBV13 - 14 CASSLRQGSQPQHF
TRBJ1-5 TRBV7-9 TRBD1 18 CASSLLGGQTNSNQPQHF
TRBJ1-5 TRBV2 - 14 CASSERTPGQPQHF
TRBJ2-7 TRBV27 - 14 CASSFGKVGYEQYF
TRBJ2-5 TRBV18 - 16 CASSPPGSQAKKAQYF
TRBJ2-4 TRBV11-2 TRBD1 14 CASSSWDSGDIQYF
TRBJ2-1 TRBV12-3/TRBV12-4 TRBD1 15 CASSFLQGALNEQFF
TRBJ2-7 TRBV11-2 - 15 CASSLVNDRPYEQYF
TRBJ2-7 TRBV7-9 - 12 CASSLGQFEQYF
TRBJ2-7 TRBV7-8 TRBD1 14 CASSPGGPRGEQYF
TRBJ1-1 TRBV10-3 TRBD1 15 CAISEGGQGATEAFF
TRBJ2-1 TRBV9 - 15 CASSASGPSYNEQFF
TRBJ2-1 TRBV7-2 - 14 CASSPARVRNEQFF
TRBJ2-2 TRBV7-6 TRBD1 15 CATTQGANPTGELFF
TRBJ1-4 TRBV7-8 - 13 CASSLLGNEKLFF
TRBJ2-1 TRBV7-2 - 13 CASSFPTFNEQFF
TRBJ1-3 TRBV7-4 - 14 CASSLQNSGNTIYF
TRBJ2-2 TRBV6-4 TRBD1 16 CASSAQSVTGAGELFF
TRBJ2-3 TRBV20-1 TRBD2 15 CSATLAGATRDTQYF
TRBJ2-3 TRBV13 - 14 CASSSTPPADTQYF
TRBJ2-5 TRBV6-8 TRBD2 18 CASSYAPGLAGLQETQYF